The 25 T cell receptor beta chains below all came from one sample that was sequenced in a study of T cell responses to AZD1222 COVID-19 vaccine. The table came from immunoSEQ multiplex PCR; TCRdb's copy has only in-frame clones and leaves some out. Of roughly 120,000 clones in the sample, 65% to 85% were seen once. The starting material was peripheral blood, obtained on day 0 of AZD1222 vaccination. The origin of the receptors is an adult in good health.

The genes are TRBV5-1 and TRBJ2-7; D ambiguous. CDR3 length equals 13 residues. CDR1 is SGHRS and CDR2 is YFSETQ in the germline V gene. Between the trimmed V and J ends, which lost 0 bases and 1 base, there was a span of 5 bases. The CDR3 DNA sequence: TGCGCCAGCAGCTTGGCGGGTTCCTACGAGCAGTACTTC. Encoded protein: CASSLAGSYEQYF.

The chain employs TRBV15 and TRBJ2-7; weak D call: TRBD1 (6 bases). This CDR3 spans 13 amino acids. Germline V CDR1 and CDR2: LNHNV, YYDKDF (reference sequence). The V end was cut by 3 bases, the J end by 1 base, with 7 bases between. DNA of the CDR3: TGTGCCACCAGCAGGGACAGTTCCTACGAGCAGTACTTC. This codes for CATSRDSSYEQYF.

This clone was found a few times. The chain employs TRBV28 and TRBJ2-2; 7 bases are a match to TRBD2. Germline trimming cut 5 bases from V and 3 bases from J; bases unmatched to any gene: 6. The CDR3 has 15 amino acids. Germline CDR1 and CDR2: MDHEN and SYDVKM. The CDR3 sequence: CASSQRGVDTGELFF. The CDR3 coding sequence is TGTGCCAGCAGTCAACGGGGGGTCGACACCGGGGAGCTGTTTTTT. The whole variable domain, remainder taken from reference TRBV28 and TRBJ2-2, is DVKVTQSSRYLVKRTGEKVFLECVQDMDHENMFWYRQDPGLGLRLIYFSYDVKMKEKGDIPEGYSVSREKKERFSLILESASTNQTSMYLCASSQRGVDTGELFFGEGSRLTVL.

The rearrangement uses TRBV4-1 and TRBJ2-7; D not resolved. Germline-derived CDR1 and CDR2 are MGHRA and YSYEKL. Trimming took 1 base from V and 0 from J, leaving 13 bases between them. The CDR3 sequence is 16 residues long. CDR3 nucleotides: TGCGCCAGCAGCCAAGGACCACAGCGAACCTCCTACGAGCAGTACTTC. This encodes CASSQGPQRTSYEQYF.

This clone appeared once. This sequence joins TRBV3-1 (or the pseudogene TRBV3-2) and TRBJ2-1; D is ambiguous. Germline values: CDR1 LGHDT, CDR2 YNNKEL (reference sequence). Trimming cost V 4 bases and J 0 bases, with 10 bases left between them. The CDR3 runs to 15 residues. CDR3 loop: CASSRTESSYNEQFF. As DNA, the CDR3 is TGTGCCAGCAGCCGGACGGAGAGCTCCTACAATGAGCAGTTCTTC.

The rearrangement links TRBV15 to TRBJ2-4, with 7 bases fitting TRBD2. The CDR3 consists of 17 residues. J was trimmed by 3 bases and V by 1 base; bases with no gene match: 9. Germline V gives CDR1 LNHNV, CDR2 YYDKDF (reference sequence). This CDR3 is CATSRGVGREGKNIQYF. The DNA of the CDR3 is TGTGCCACCAGCAGAGGAGTGGGCAGGGAGGGCAAAAACATTCAGTACTTC.

The chain links TRBV7-2 to TRBJ2-1; D gene uncertain. CDR1 SGHTA and CDR2 FQGNSA come from the germline V gene. The CDR3 runs 13 residues. Trimming left V 3 bases short and J 6 bases short, with 9 bases between. The CDR3 sequence is CASSLPSLNEQFF. Here the CDR3 DNA reads TGTGCCAGCAGCTTGCCCAGCCTCAATGAGCAGTTCTTC.

The chain is built from TRBV7-2 and TRBJ2-1; 8 bases line up with TRBD2. Germline V gives CDR1 SGHTA, CDR2 FQGNSA. The CDR3 sequence is 17 residues long. With 2 bases clipped from V and 0 bases from J, the junction kept 6 bases outside the gene matches. The DNA for the CDR3 is TGTGCCAGCAGCTTAAACGGGGGGGCCAGCTCCTACAATGAGCAGTTCTTC. Protein: CASSLNGGASSYNEQFF.

The chain recombines TRBV6-5 with TRBJ2-4, with 7 nucleotides matching TRBD2. There are 14 residues in the CDR3. The V gene's germline CDR1 is MNHEY and CDR2 SVGAGI. V lost 0 bases, J lost 7 bases, and 3 bases stayed unmatched. As DNA, the CDR3 is TGTGCCAGCAGTTACTCGGGGGAGGGCAACATTCAGTACTTC. Protein sequence: CASSYSGEGNIQYF.

This sequence joins TRBV28 and TRBJ2-3; D is unclear. V was cut by 10 bases and J by 1 base, with 9 bases left in between. Germline CDR1 reads MDHEN; CDR2 reads SYDVKM. This CDR3 region has 12 residues. Here the CDR3 DNA reads TGTGCCACCAGGAGTGGCACAGATACGCAGTATTTT. This sequence encodes CATRSGTDTQYF.

This clone was found once. The V gene is TRBV3-1 (or the pseudogene TRBV3-2), the J gene TRBJ2-3; unclear D gene. With 1 base removed from V and 0 bases from J, the gap between germline ends came to 5 bases. The CDR3 length is 14 residues. Germline V gives CDR1 LGHDT, CDR2 YNNKEL (reference sequence). In DNA, the CDR3 is TGTGCCAGCAGCCAAGGACTGAGCACAGATACGCAGTATTTT. Translation gives CASSQGLSTDTQYF.

The genes are TRBV29-1 and TRBJ2-7; no reliable D call. Germline loops: CDR1 SQVTM, CDR2 ANQGSEA. The CDR3 contains 11 residues. The ends were cut back, 4 bases at V and 2 bases at J, with 6 bases in the middle. Here the CDR3 reads CSVVQAYEQYF. CDR3 in DNA: TGCAGCGTTGTCCAAGCCTACGAGCAGTACTTC.

CDR3 in amino acids: CATSRQRATNEKLFF. In DNA form, the CDR3 reads TGTGCCACCAGCAGACAGCGGGCAACTAATGAAAAACTGTTTTTT. The genes are TRBV15 and TRBJ1-4; D remains unclear. Germline CDR1 and CDR2: LNHNV and YYDKDF (reference sequence). Between the trimmed V and J ends, which lost 2 bases and 0 bases, there was a span of 7 bases. This CDR3 is 15 amino acids long.

J is TRBJ2-1 and V is TRBV29-1, with D unresolved. CDR3 length: 15 amino acids. V was pared by 6 bases and J by 3 bases, with 18 bases between. The germline V gene has CDR1 SQVTM and CDR2 ANQGSEA. CDR3 amino acids: CSVFPTDPDYNEQFF. CDR3 in DNA: TGCAGCGTCTTCCCCACGGACCCAGACTACAATGAGCAGTTCTTC.

The chain is built from TRBV9 and TRBJ1-6, with D possibly TRBD1 on 6 matching bases. Trimming pared 4 bases from V and 6 bases from J, leaving 26 bases between. The CDR3 has 19 residues. The germline V gene encodes CDR1 SGDLS and CDR2 YYNGEE. CDR3 loop: CASSFGQPNRMSGNSPLHF. In DNA form, the CDR3 reads TGTGCCAGCAGCTTTGGACAGCCGAATAGAATGAGTGGTAATTCACCCCTCCACTTT. The complete variable domain, with remaining parts taken from reference TRBV9 and TRBJ1-6, reads DSGVTQTPKHLITATGQRVTLRCSPRSGDLSVYWYQQSLDQGLQFLIQYYNGEERAKGNILERFSAQQFPDLHSELNLSSLELGDSALYFCASSFGQPNRMSGNSPLHFGNGTRLTVT.

The gene calls are TRBV10-3 and TRBJ1-5; no definite D call. The CDR3 length is 13 residues. Germline V lookup: CDR1 ENHRY, CDR2 SYGVKD. Trimming removed 2 bases from V and 6 bases from J, with 8 bases in between. For the CDR3, the DNA is TGTGCCATCAGTGAGGGGTCGAGTCAGCCCCAGCATTTT. Translating gives CAISEGSSQPQHF.

The chain combines TRBV7-9 with TRBJ2-3; perhaps TRBD2 as D (6 bases). This CDR3 is 13 amino acids long. The V end lost 0 bases, the J end lost 5 bases, and 6 bases lay between the germline ends. Germline CDR1 and CDR2: SEHNR and FQNEAQ (reference sequence). CDR3 sequence reads: CASSLAGGDTQYF. CDR3 nucleotide sequence: TGTGCCAGCAGCTTAGCGGGGGGAGATACGCAGTATTTT.

The chain carries TRBV5-1 and TRBJ1-4; D is possibly TRBD1 (5 bases). In germline, CDR1 is SGHRS, CDR2 YFSETQ. The CDR3 runs to 15 residues. V was trimmed by 4 bases and J by 2 bases, leaving 12 bases between them. CDR3 amino acids: CASSPGEATNEKLFF. The CDR3 DNA follows: TGCGCCAGCAGCCCGGGGGAGGCCACTAATGAAAAACTGTTTTTT.

V gene TRBV10-3 combines with J gene TRBJ2-1; possible D gene TRBD1, 6 bases. With 8 bases removed from V and 5 bases from J, the gap between germline ends came to 19 bases. CDR1 is ENHRY, CDR2 SYGVKD, per germline. The CDR3 is 15 amino acids. The CDR3 protein is CAIRSGAGLNNEQFF. CDR3 nucleotide sequence: TGTGCCATCCGCTCAGGGGCAGGGCTTAACAATGAGCAGTTCTTC.

The V gene is TRBV7-2, the J gene TRBJ2-7, with 7 bases matching TRBD1. V was clipped by 0 bases and J by 2 bases; unmatched bases: 4. The CDR3 has 15 residues. CDR1 SGHTA and CDR2 FQGNSA come from the germline V gene. The CDR3 loop is CASSLAGQGAYEQYF. CDR3 coding DNA: TGTGCCAGCAGCTTAGCTGGTCAGGGGGCCTACGAGCAGTACTTC.

This chain links TRBV5-6 with TRBJ1-2; 7 positions match TRBD1. The CDR3 extends over 14 amino acids. The V gene's germline CDR1 is SGHDT and CDR2 YYEEEE. V was clipped by 4 bases and J by 5 bases; unmatched bases: 8. The CDR3 DNA reads as TGTGCCAGCAGCCGACGCGCAGGGGGATATGGCTACACCTTC. Translated: CASSRRAGGYGYTF. The full variable domain, completed using reference TRBV5-6 and TRBJ1-2, is DAGVTQSPTHLIKTRGQQVTLRCSPKSGHDTVSWYQQALGQGPQFIFQYYEEEERQRGNFPDRFSGHQFPNYSSELNVNALLLGDSALYLCASSRRAGGYGYTFGSGTRLTVV.

The chain is built from TRBV27 and TRBJ2-5, with 9 positions matching TRBD1. The germline gives CDR1 MNHEY, CDR2 SMNVEV (reference sequence). This CDR3 has 14 residues. Trimming removed 5 bases from V and 3 bases from J; junction bases left unmatched: 4. The CDR3 is CASSMWTGEETQYF. CDR3 nucleotide sequence: TGTGCCAGCAGTATGTGGACAGGGGAAGAGACCCAGTACTTC.

The gene calls are TRBV7-2 and TRBJ2-5, with 8 bases aligning to TRBD2. The CDR3 runs 14 residues. J gave up 5 bases and V 4 bases, and 6 bases lay outside the gene matches. Germline CDR1 and CDR2: SGHTA and FQGNSA. The CDR3 bases are TGTGCCAGCAGCTCGGGAGGGGGATGGGAGACCCAGTACTTC. Translating gives CASSSGGGWETQYF.

This chain uses TRBV2 with TRBJ2-7, with TRBD1 matching 7 bases. This CDR3 contains 13 residues. The germline V gene encodes CDR1 SNHLY and CDR2 FYNNEI. The V and J ends lost 5 bases and 3 bases, in that order; junction bases with no gene match: 4. The CDR3 coding sequence is TGTGCCAGCAGTAGGGGGCGCGACTACGAGCAGTACTTC. Its protein is CASSRGRDYEQYF.

J is TRBJ2-3 and V is TRBV6-4; D is possibly TRBD1 or TRBD2 (5 bases each). V was pared by 6 bases and J by 2 bases, with 12 bases between. Germline V gives CDR1 MRHNA, CDR2 SNTAGT. The CDR3 sequence is 14 residues long. Written as DNA, the CDR3 is TGTGCCAGCAGCGTTGGGGACCCCACAGATACGCAGTATTTT. This encodes CASSVGDPTDTQYF.